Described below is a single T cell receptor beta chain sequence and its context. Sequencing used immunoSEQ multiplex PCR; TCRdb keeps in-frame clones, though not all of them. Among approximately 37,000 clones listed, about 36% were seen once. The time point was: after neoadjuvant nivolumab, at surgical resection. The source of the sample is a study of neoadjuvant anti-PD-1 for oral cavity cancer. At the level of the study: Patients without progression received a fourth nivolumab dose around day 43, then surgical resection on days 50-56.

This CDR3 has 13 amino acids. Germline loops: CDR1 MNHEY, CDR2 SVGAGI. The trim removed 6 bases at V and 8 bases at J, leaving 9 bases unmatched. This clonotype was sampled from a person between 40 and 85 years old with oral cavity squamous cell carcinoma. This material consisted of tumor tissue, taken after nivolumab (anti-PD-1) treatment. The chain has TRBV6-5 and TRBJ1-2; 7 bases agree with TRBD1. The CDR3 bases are TGTGCCAGCAGGACGACAGGGTGGGAAGGCTACACCTTC. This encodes CASRTTGWEGYTF.